These 25 T cell receptor beta chains were sequenced from one sample in a study of blood T cell repertoires in COVID-19. The protocol was immunoSEQ multiplex PCR, while the TCRdb copy is restricted to in-frame clones and leaves out a portion. The table has 50,000 to 70,000 clones, around 90% seen once. What was sequenced was peripheral blood. The receptors shown here come from a man aged 55 to 70 with acute or convalescent COVID-19.

The chain couples TRBV29-1 to TRBJ2-7; D is unresolved. Trimming removed 4 bases from V and 0 bases from J, with 7 bases in between. There are 12 residues in the CDR3. Germline CDR1 reads SQVTM; CDR2 reads ANQGSEA. CDR3 region: CSVGADSYEQYF. CDR3 nucleotides: TGCAGCGTTGGGGCAGACTCCTACGAGCAGTACTTC.

V is TRBV19 and J is TRBJ2-2, with 8 nucleotides matching TRBD2. Germline loops: CDR1 LNHDA, CDR2 SQIVND (reference sequence). J lost 4 bases, V lost 1 base, and 2 bases had no gene match. CDR3 size: 15 residues. The CDR3 DNA sequence: TGTGCCAGTAGTATAGCCGGGAGGGTCACCGGGGAGCTGTTTTTT. Residues: CASSIAGRVTGELFF.

The chain links TRBV11-3 to TRBJ2-3, with D possibly being TRBD2 (6 bases). CDR1 is SGHNT and CDR2 is YENEEA in the germline V gene. Trimming removed 3 bases from V and 6 bases from J, with 13 bases in between. CDR3 length equals 14 residues. The CDR3 here is CASSFGLSSDTQYF. The CDR3 nucleotides are TGTGCCAGCAGCTTTGGACTATCATCGGATACGCAGTATTTT.

This chain joins TRBV6-4 and TRBJ1-6, with D hard to call. The length of the CDR3 is 13 residues. Per germline, CDR1 MRHNA and CDR2 SNTAGT. Trimming removed 2 bases from V and 7 bases from J, with 6 bases in between. This CDR3 is CASSDEVNSPLHF. As DNA, the CDR3 is TGTGCCAGCAGTGACGAGGTCAATTCACCCCTCCACTTT.

This chain joins TRBV6-5 and TRBJ2-5; 8 bases agree with TRBD1. This CDR3 region has 15 residues. V shed 0 bases and J 3 bases; nucleotides not matched to a gene: 3. Germline V gene lookup returns CDR1 MNHEY and CDR2 SVGAGI. CDR3 DNA: TGTGCCAGCAGTTACTCGATACAGGGGGAAGAGACCCAGTACTTC. It yields the protein CASSYSIQGEETQYF.

This sequence joins TRBV6-2 or TRBV6-3 and TRBJ2-3; 7 nucleotides line up with TRBD2. V shed 3 bases and J 6 bases; nucleotides not matched to a gene: 12. The CDR3 totals 16 residues. Germline loops: CDR1 MNHEY, CDR2 SVGEGT. The CDR3, as DNA: TGTGCCAGCAGTTATTTACTAGCGACGAGAGAGGATACGCAGTATTTT. Amino acid sequence: CASSYLLATREDTQYF.

V and J are TRBV19 and TRBJ2-1, with 9 bases aligning to TRBD1. CDR1 and CDR2 from the germline V gene are LNHDA and SQIVND (reference sequence). Trimming took 5 bases from V and 9 from J; bases not matched to a gene: 8. This CDR3 is 14 amino acids long. CDR3 nucleotide sequence: TGTGCCAGTAGTGCGGGGACAGGGAGGTTTGAGCAGTTCTTC. Translating it yields CASSAGTGRFEQFF.

The chain uses TRBV9 and TRBJ1-1; D is ambiguous. The ends were cut back, 2 bases at V and 1 base at J, with 12 bases in the middle. The CDR3 consists of 15 residues. Germline-derived CDR1 and CDR2 are SGDLS and YYNGEE. CDR3 in DNA: TGTGCCAGCAGCGTCGGGAGAATGGAGAACACTGAAGCTTTCTTT. As protein: CASSVGRMENTEAFF. The entire variable domain, with the rest obtained from reference TRBV9 and TRBJ1-1, is as follows: DSGVTQTPKHLITATGQRVTLRCSPRSGDLSVYWYQQSLDQGLQFLIQYYNGEERAKGNILERFSAQQFPDLHSELNLSSLELGDSALYFCASSVGRMENTEAFFGQGTRLTVV.

The V gene is TRBV7-8, the J gene TRBJ2-5; D may be TRBD1 (5 bases). Germline CDR1 is SGHVS and CDR2 is FQNEAQ. Trimming stripped 4 bases from V and 5 bases from J, with 11 bases between. The CDR3 covers 13 residues. The CDR3 region is CASSSMGRETQYF. CDR3 nucleotide sequence: TGTGCCAGCAGCTCGATGGGGCGGGAGACCCAGTACTTC. The whole variable domain, remainder taken from reference TRBV7-8 and TRBJ2-5, is GAGVSQSPRYKVAKRGQDVALRCDPISGHVSLFWYQQALGQGPEFLTYFQNEAQLDKSGLPSDRFFAERPEGSVSTLKIQRTQQEDSAVYLCASSSMGRETQYFGPGTRLLVL.

This clone came up once. This chain links TRBV4-1 with TRBJ2-2; TRBD1 aligns across 8 bases. This CDR3 contains 15 residues. Trimming cost V 0 bases and J 5 bases; bases outside gene matches: 2. Germline V gene sequence: CDR1 MGHRA, CDR2 YSYEKL. The CDR3: CASSQERQGTGELFF. The CDR3 region has the DNA TGCGCCAGCAGCCAAGAGCGACAGGGGACCGGGGAGCTGTTTTTT.

The chain links TRBV4-2 to TRBJ2-2, with 7 nucleotides matching TRBD2. J gave up 1 base and V 5 bases, and 10 bases lay outside the gene matches. Germline-derived CDR1 and CDR2 are LGHNA and YNFKEQ. CDR3 length: 17 amino acids. In nucleotides, the CDR3 is TGTGCCAGCAGCGCAAGGGAGACTAGCCGGAACACCGGGGAGCTGTTTTTT. Translating gives CASSARETSRNTGELFF.

The CDR3: CSVSPGQETQYF. CDR3 in DNA: TGCAGCGTTTCCCCAGGGCAAGAGACCCAGTACTTC. The V and J genes are TRBV29-1 and TRBJ2-5; a possible D gene is TRBD1 (5 bases). The CDR3 loop spans 12 amino acids. V shed 5 bases and J shed 2 bases, with 9 bases lying between them. Per germline, CDR1 SQVTM and CDR2 ANQGSEA.

The V call is TRBV5-1, the J call TRBJ1-3, with TRBD1 matching over 7 bases. V gave up 4 bases and J gave up 0 bases; unmatched junction bases: 13. This CDR3 region has 18 residues. Germline assignment: CDR1 SGHRS and CDR2 YFSETQ. For the CDR3, the DNA is TGCGCCAGCAGCCCAGGGACAGTACTTTCCGACTCTGGAAACACCATATATTTT. Protein product: CASSPGTVLSDSGNTIYF.

This clone was seen a single time. The rearrangement joins TRBV2 to TRBJ2-1; D is ambiguous. The germline CDR1 and CDR2 sequences are SNHLY and FYNNEI. This CDR3 contains 15 residues. Deletions cut 4 bases from V and 0 bases from J, with 10 bases between. The CDR3 protein is CASSVTRYSYNEQFF. The DNA of the CDR3 is TGTGCCAGCAGTGTAACCCGGTACTCCTACAATGAGCAGTTCTTC.

This chain joins TRBV7-2 and TRBJ2-2, with 9 nucleotides matching TRBD2. Losses at the gene ends were 5 bases for V and 5 bases for J; bases not matched to a gene: 12. The CDR3 runs 17 residues. The germline V gene has CDR1 SGHTA and CDR2 FQGNSA. Written as DNA, the CDR3 is TGTGCCAGCAGCCCTATAGCGCGGGAGGGCCGAACCGGGGAGCTGTTTTTT. The encoded protein is CASSPIAREGRTGELFF.

The chain couples TRBV7-2 to TRBJ2-2; the D gene is possibly TRBD1 (5 bases). Between the trimmed V and J ends, which lost 2 bases and 7 bases, there was a span of 11 bases. Looked up from germline, CDR1 is SGHTA and CDR2 is FQGNSA. This CDR3 has 14 residues. The CDR3 DNA reads as TGTGCCAGCAGCTTACAGGGTGATGACGGGGAGCTGTTTTTT. It specifies CASSLQGDDGELFF.

The J gene is TRBJ1-5, the V gene TRBV2, with D possibly being TRBD1 (6 bases). V was trimmed by 8 bases and J by 7 bases, leaving 15 bases between them. The CDR3 length is 13 residues. From germline, CDR1 is SNHLY and CDR2 FYNNEI. The CDR3 loop is CASGTPPNQPQHF. The CDR3 DNA reads as TGTGCCAGCGGGACACCTCCTAACCAGCCCCAGCATTTT.

This clone was found once. J is TRBJ1-5 and V is TRBV29-1; D call uncertain. V was cut by 6 bases and J by 0 bases, with 6 bases left in between. Germline V lookup: CDR1 SQVTM, CDR2 ANQGSEA. The CDR3 is 12 residues long. Written as DNA, the CDR3 is TGCAGCGTACAGCTTAGCAATCAGCCCCAGCATTTT. Protein product: CSVQLSNQPQHF.

V gene TRBV25-1 combines with J gene TRBJ2-3; D perhaps matches TRBD1 (5 bases). V was cut by 6 bases and J by 0 bases, with 10 bases left in between. Germline CDR1 and CDR2: MGHDK and SYGVNS. This CDR3 has 14 residues. The CDR3 bases are TGTGCCAGCAGAGGGGTACTAAGCACAGATACGCAGTATTTT. Translating gives CASRGVLSTDTQYF.

The chain has TRBV18 and TRBJ2-1, with TRBD1 matching over 7 bases. Germline CDR1 is KGHSH and CDR2 is LQKENI. CDR3 length: 16 residues. J gave up 0 bases and V 4 bases, and 6 bases lay outside the gene matches. The CDR3 sequence: CASSRRDSSSYNEQFF. The CDR3 DNA reads TGTGCCAGCTCACGACGGGACAGCAGCTCCTACAATGAGCAGTTCTTC.

CDR3 sequence: CASSIMKGNEKLFF. CDR3 coding DNA: TGTGCCAGTAGTATAATGAAGGGGAATGAAAAACTGTTTTTT. The chain has TRBV19 and TRBJ1-4; weak D call: TRBD1 (5 bases). Germline V gives CDR1 LNHDA, CDR2 SQIVND (reference sequence). This CDR3 is built from 14 residues. Trimming pared 2 bases from V and 5 bases from J, leaving 9 bases between. Filled out from reference TRBV19 and TRBJ1-4, the complete variable domain reads DGGITQSPKYLFRKEGQNVTLSCEQNLNHDAMYWYRQDPGQGLRLIYYSQIVNDFQKGDIAEGYSVSREKKESFPLTVTSAQKNPTAFYLCASSIMKGNEKLFFGSGTQLSVL.

The chain joins TRBV9 to TRBJ2-5, with TRBD2 identical over 11 bases. The trim removed 3 bases at V and 2 bases at J, leaving 3 bases unmatched. This CDR3 spans 15 amino acids. Per germline, CDR1 SGDLS and CDR2 YYNGEE. Here the CDR3 DNA reads TGTGCCAGCAGCGGTAGCGGGAGGGGACAAGAGACCCAGTACTTC. Its translation is CASSGSGRGQETQYF.

This chain links TRBV5-1 with TRBJ2-7; 7 positions match TRBD2. Germline-derived CDR1 and CDR2 are SGHRS and YFSETQ. The CDR3 spans 14 residues. Trimming took 2 bases from V and 4 from J; bases not matched to a gene: 6. Here the CDR3 DNA reads TGCGCCAGCAGCTTAAATGCGGGAGTATACGAGCAGTACTTC. Encoded protein: CASSLNAGVYEQYF.

The rearrangement uses TRBV27 and TRBJ1-4; no reliable D call. The V and J ends lost 5 bases and 1 base respectively, with 8 bases between them. This CDR3 is 14 amino acids long. CDR1 is MNHEY and CDR2 is SMNVEV in the germline V gene (reference sequence). As DNA, the CDR3 is TGTGCCAGCAGTCCCCGTCGAACTAATGAAAAACTGTTTTTT. Protein sequence: CASSPRRTNEKLFF.

The V gene is TRBV4-1, the J gene TRBJ1-5, with 7 bases identical to TRBD1. The J segment lost 2 bases and the V segment lost 1 base, leaving 8 bases of the junction unmatched. The CDR3 covers 17 residues. CDR1 is MGHRA and CDR2 is YSYEKL in the germline V gene. CDR3 coding DNA: TGCGCCAGCAGCCAAGGAGGGCGGCAGGGGGGCAATCAGCCCCAGCATTTT. Its protein is CASSQGGRQGGNQPQHF.